The clone carrying this T cell receptor (beta chain) was picked up a small number of times. Its matching antigen is unknown. The CDR3 has 14 amino acids. V was cut by 5 bases and J by 5 bases, with 13 bases left in between. From germline, CDR1 is SGHVS and CDR2 FQNEAQ. This entry comes from a study of T cell repertoires in cytomegalovirus infection. TCRdb processed the reads anew with MiXCR; each CDR3 protein has one entry. Here the sample spans 650,000 to 850,000 distinct CDR3 sequences, approximately 32% being singletons. This specimen consisted of cultured CD8+ T cells from PBMCs, obtained from culture after CMV antigen stimulation. The V and J genes are TRBV7-8 and TRBJ2-1; D unclear. The sequence was obtained from a human donor in good health (CMV status not recorded). Some clones in this sample may be carry-over from other donors' samples. DNA of the CDR3: TGTGCCAGCAGCCTCCCGTCGGCCGACAATGAGCAGTTCTTC. Its protein is CASSLPSADNEQFF.